This T cell receptor (beta chain) was found in a study of blood T cell repertoires in COVID-19. Overall study context: Researchers got acute and convalescent COVID-19 samples from the United States, Italy and Spain.

Sequenced by immunoSEQ multiplex PCR; TCRdb stores in-frame clones only, minus some. This table holds around 70,000 clones, around 82% found once. The CDR3 is made up of 12 amino acids. Germline CDR1 reads SEHNR; CDR2 reads FQNEAQ (reference sequence). Trimming took off 1 base at V and 6 bases at J, with 6 bases between the two ends. The chain uses TRBV7-9 and TRBJ1-1; unclear D gene. The TCR originated in a man aged 55 to 70 with acute or convalescent COVID-19. Sample: peripheral blood. The CDR3 coding sequence is TGTGCCAGCAGCTTAGATGTCTCTGAAGCTTTCTTT. Amino acids: CASSLDVSEAFF.